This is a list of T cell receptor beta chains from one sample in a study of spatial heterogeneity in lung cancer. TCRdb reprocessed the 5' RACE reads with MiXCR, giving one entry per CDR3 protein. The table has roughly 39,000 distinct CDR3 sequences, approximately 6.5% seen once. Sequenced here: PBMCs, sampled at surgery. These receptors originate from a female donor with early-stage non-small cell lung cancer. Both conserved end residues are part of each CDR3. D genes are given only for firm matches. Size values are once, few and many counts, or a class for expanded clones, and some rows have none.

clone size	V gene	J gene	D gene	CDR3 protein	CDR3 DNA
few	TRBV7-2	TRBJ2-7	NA	CASSWGQTYEQYF	TGTGCCAGCAGCTGGGGGCAGACCTACGAGCAGTACTTC
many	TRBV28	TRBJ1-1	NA	CASSLGGRGLGTEAFF	TGTGCCAGCAGTTTAGGGGGAAGGGGCTTGGGCACTGAAGCTTTCTTT
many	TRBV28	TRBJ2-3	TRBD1	CASRLTGHDTDTQYF	TGTGCCAGCAGATTGACAGGGCATGATACAGATACGCAGTATTTT
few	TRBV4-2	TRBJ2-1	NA	CASSQGGATYNEQFF	TGTGCCAGCAGCCAGGGGGGGGCTACCTACAATGAGCAGTTCTTC
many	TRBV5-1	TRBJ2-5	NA	CASSPGTARTQYF	TGCGCCAGCAGCCCCGGGACGGCGCGGACCCAGTACTTC
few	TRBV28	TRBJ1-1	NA	CASRGGVVTEAFF	TGTGCCAGTAGGGGTGGTGTGGTGACTGAAGCTTTCTTT
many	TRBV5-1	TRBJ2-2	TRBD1	CASSPGQIPGELFF	TGCGCCAGCAGCCCGGGACAGATCCCCGGGGAGCTGTTTTTT
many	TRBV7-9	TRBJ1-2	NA	CASSLEGPGSYGYTF	TGTGCCAGCAGCTTAGAGGGGCCCGGGAGCTATGGCTACACCTTC
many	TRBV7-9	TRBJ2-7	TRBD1	CASSLLGTAGYEQYF	TGTGCCAGCAGCTTACTGGGGACAGCAGGCTACGAGCAGTACTTC
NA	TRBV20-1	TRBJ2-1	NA	CSAKSRYSYNEQFF	TGCAGTGCCAAAAGCAGGTACTCCTACAATGAGCAGTTCTTC
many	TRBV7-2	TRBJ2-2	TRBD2	CASSLRPISGAYTGELFF	TGTGCCAGCAGCTTGAGGCCTATCAGCGGGGCGTACACCGGGGAGCTGTTTTTT
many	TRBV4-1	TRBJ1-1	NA	CASSRGREAFF	TGCGCCAGCAGCCGGGGCCGTGAAGCTTTCTTT
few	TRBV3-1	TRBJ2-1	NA	CASSQGSGSHNEQFF	TGTGCCAGCAGCCAAGGGTCAGGGTCCCACAATGAGCAGTTCTTC
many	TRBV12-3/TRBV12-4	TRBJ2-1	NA	CASSPWQYNEQFF	TGTGCCAGCAGTCCCTGGCAGTACAATGAGCAGTTCTTC
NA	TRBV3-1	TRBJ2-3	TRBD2	CASSPGTGGRAVDTQYF	TGTGCCAGCAGCCCCGGAACGGGTGGGAGGGCCGTAGATACGCAGTATTTT
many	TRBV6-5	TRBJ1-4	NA	CASSIRVNEKLFF	TGTGCCAGCAGCATCAGGGTTAATGAAAAACTGTTTTTT
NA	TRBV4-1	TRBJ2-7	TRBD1	CASSQVPGQGAYEQYF	TGCGCCAGCAGCCAGGTCCCGGGACAGGGGGCCTACGAGCAGTACTTC
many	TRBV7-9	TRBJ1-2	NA	CASSLGSDYGYTF	TGTGCCAGCAGCTTAGGCTCCGACTATGGCTACACCTTC